This T cell receptor beta chain was profiled in a study of molecular identifiers for immune sequencing clone quantification (dated by TCRdb to 2017 to 2018). As for the study more broadly: For a replicate experiment, RNA from around 20,000 or 100,000 naive CD8 T cells was divided into five aliquots, of which four were sequenced. CD8 T cells were used in a methods study to benchmark molecular-identifier clustering-based TCR repertoire sequencing (MIDCIRS) and TCR RNA copy counting. Results the study describes overall, beyond this receptor: The naive libraries included spiked-in Jurkat TCR RNA (about nine copies' worth), and this RNA is not part of the donor repertoire. Highly expanded clone sizes could be underestimated because identical TCR molecules may share a barcode. In CMV-specific effector cells, over 99% of molecules were held by clones above 20 RNA copies, whereas under 1% of molecules were held by such clones in naive cells. Even against a background of approximately 1 million naive CD8 T cells, spiked-in Jurkat TCR RNA amounting to a single cell's worth was reported to be detectable. When barcode sub-clustering was not used, chimeric consensus sequences inflated TCR diversity, with chimeras reaching as high as 47%. Modeling indicated approximately 2.7 TCR RNA copies recovered per cell, compared with about 10 by digital PCR, which implies a capture efficiency of around 31%.

Libraries of naive CD8 T cells were built from anywhere between roughly 19,000 and 1,000,000 sorted cells, with 10%, 30% or 50% of the purified RNA used. Naive CD8 T cells were FACS-sorted as CD8+CD4-CCR7+CD45RA+ on a BD FACSAria II into RLT Plus buffer. To test detection sensitivity, Jurkat RNA equal to ten TCR copies was added to samples of about 20,000-1,000,000 naive CD8 T cells. CD8 T cells were enriched with RosetteSep CD8+ T Cell Enrichment Cocktail and Ficoll-Paque, followed by ACK red cell lysis. Libraries were constructed by PCR. The sequencer listed for this sample is Illumina HiSeq 4000. Preparation of bulk TCR libraries followed a previously described approach, with the TCR primers listed in Table S5. Total RNA was purified with the Qiagen AllPrep DNA/RNA kit. Before analysis, reads from multiple sequencing runs of one library were combined. As for the authors' bioinformatics: Reads were retained only if an exact TCR constant sequence was present, and the retained reads were trimmed to 150 nt and grouped according to their 12-nt molecular barcodes. Within each barcode group, reads were sub-clustered at a 15% Levenshtein threshold, and quality-weighted consensus sequences were built per RNA molecule. Non-functional sequences were discarded, and so were lower-count sequences lying one edit away from another sequence. Barcode sub-clusters with fewer than 20% of the maximum read count were removed, based on fitting two negative binomial distributions. The raw public reads went through TCRdb reprocessing: fastp at Q25, MiXCR clone calling, in-frame beta chains kept. Every distinct CDR3 protein forms one entry, paired with its most common genes and DNA. The V and J calls and clone size are TCRdb's, not the authors'. The sample yields some 650,000 distinct CDR3 sequences; 15% to 20% were counted once. The ten largest clones add up to 0.85% of the sample.

In regard to this clonotype: What this receptor recognizes is not known. One end of the junction fails to match germline, which may point to a read error.

Including the terminal cysteine and phenylalanine, the CDR3 comprises 13 residues. Just CDR3 DNA is preserved here, 39 bases in frame from base 1. The germline V gene specifies SNHLY as CDR1 and FYNNEI as CDR2. The chain links TRBV2 with TRBJ2-1; the D segment might be TRBD1 or TRBD2, since each matches 6 bases. The sequenced sample consisted of naive CD8+ T cells from blood, with Jurkat cell RNA spiked in. The cell subset or site label, read with the paper, signifies: FACS-sorted CD8+CD4-CCR7+CD45RA+ naive T cells. The TCR was taken from a human donor in good health. Some libraries in this study had Jurkat cell RNA spiked in. The CDR3 has the sequence CASRRGLDNEQLF. The DNA is as follows: TGTGCCAGCCGCCGGGGGCTAGACAATGAGCAGCTCTTC.